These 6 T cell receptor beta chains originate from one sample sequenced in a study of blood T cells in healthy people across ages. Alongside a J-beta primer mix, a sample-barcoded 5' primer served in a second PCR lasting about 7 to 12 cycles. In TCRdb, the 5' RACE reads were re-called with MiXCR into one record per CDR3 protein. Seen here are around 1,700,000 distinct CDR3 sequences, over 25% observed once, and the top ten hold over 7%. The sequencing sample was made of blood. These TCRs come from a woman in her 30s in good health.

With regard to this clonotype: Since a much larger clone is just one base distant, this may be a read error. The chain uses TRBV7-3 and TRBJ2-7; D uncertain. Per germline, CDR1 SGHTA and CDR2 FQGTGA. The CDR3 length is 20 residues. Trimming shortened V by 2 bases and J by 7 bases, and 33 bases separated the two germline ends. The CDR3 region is CASSLGSDPSPDTDYNEQYF. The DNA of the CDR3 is TGTGCCAGCAGCTTAGGGTCGGACCCATCGCCTGATACAGATTACAATGAGCAGTACTTC.

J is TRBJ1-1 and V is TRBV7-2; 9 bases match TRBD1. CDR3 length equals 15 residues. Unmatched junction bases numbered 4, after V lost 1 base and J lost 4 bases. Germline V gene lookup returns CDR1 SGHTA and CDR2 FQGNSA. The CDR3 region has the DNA TGTGCCAGCAGCTTAGGGTCACAGGGGGCCACTGAAGCTTTCTTT. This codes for CASSLGSQGATEAFF.

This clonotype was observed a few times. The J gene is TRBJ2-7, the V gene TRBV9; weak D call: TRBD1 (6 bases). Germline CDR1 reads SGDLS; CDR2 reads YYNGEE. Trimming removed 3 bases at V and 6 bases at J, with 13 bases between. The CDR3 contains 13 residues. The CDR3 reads CASSAYRESEQYF. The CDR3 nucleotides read TGTGCCAGCAGCGCCTACAGGGAGAGCGAGCAGTACTTC.

CDR3 nucleotides: TGTGCCAGTAGTATCGGGGGGAGCCTTTACAATGAGCAGTTCTTC. Its translation is CASSIGGSLYNEQFF. The chain couples TRBV19 to TRBJ2-1, with 7 positions matching TRBD2. CDR3 length equals 15 residues. Trimming cost V 3 bases and J 4 bases; bases outside gene matches: 6. In germline, CDR1 is LNHDA, CDR2 SQIVND (reference sequence).

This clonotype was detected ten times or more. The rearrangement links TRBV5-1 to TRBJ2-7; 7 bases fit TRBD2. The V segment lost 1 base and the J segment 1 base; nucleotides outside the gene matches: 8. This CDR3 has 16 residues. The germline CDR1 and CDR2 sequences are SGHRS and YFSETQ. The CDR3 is CASSLFGRGTSYEQYF. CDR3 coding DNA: TGCGCCAGCAGCTTGTTTGGGCGGGGGACTTCCTACGAGCAGTACTTC.

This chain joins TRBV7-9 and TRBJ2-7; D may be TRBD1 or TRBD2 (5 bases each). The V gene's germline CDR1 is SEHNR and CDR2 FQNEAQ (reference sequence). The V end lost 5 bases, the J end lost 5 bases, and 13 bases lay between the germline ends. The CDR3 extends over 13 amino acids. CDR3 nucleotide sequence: TGTGCCAGCAGCCTGGGACGGTGGGACGAGCAGTACTTC. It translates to CASSLGRWDEQYF. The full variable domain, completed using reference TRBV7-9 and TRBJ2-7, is DTGVSQNPRHKITKRGQNVTFRCDPISEHNRLYWYRQTLGQGPEFLTYFQNEAQLEKSRLLSDRFSAERPKGSFSTLEIQRTEQGDSAMYLCASSLGRWDEQYFGPGTRLTVT.